The present TCR beta chain was sequenced within a study of Graves' ophthalmopathy and Graves' hyperthyroidism. The overall study: Specimen type is peripheral blood, obtained at initial diagnosis before any treatment.

Germline V lookup: CDR1 MNHEY, CDR2 SMNVEV (reference sequence). Germline trimming cut 6 bases from V and 7 bases from J; bases unmatched to any gene: 11. There are 16 residues in the CDR3. Diagnostic conclusions were grounded in clinical symptoms, serum thyroxine, TRAb, thyroid ultrasound and orbital computed tomography. Concerning this clonotype: Its antigen is undetermined.

General study points: Among expanded thyroid clonotypes above 0.001 frequency, most also occurred in blood. Its predictions of ophthalmopathy progression gave the model 60% to 71% sensitivity and 72% to 80% specificity.

Beta-chain TCR CDR3 regions were amplified from RNA transcripts. First-round RT-PCR relied on HTBI primers, and a second-round multiplex PCR came next. TCRdb redid the calling of the multiplex PCR reads with MiXCR, one entry per CDR3 protein. The repertoire has roughly 160,000 distinct CDR3 sequences, roughly two fifths of them found once; the top ten carry about 5.8%. The chain is built from TRBV27 and TRBJ1-6, with TRBD1 identical over 8 bases. The TCR comes from a woman aged 40 to 50 with Graves' ophthalmopathy. The sequenced material came from peripheral blood. DNA for the CDR3: TGTGCCAGCAGGAGGACAGGGCAATCGCCGAATTCACCCCTCCACTTT. It translates to CASRRTGQSPNSPLHF.